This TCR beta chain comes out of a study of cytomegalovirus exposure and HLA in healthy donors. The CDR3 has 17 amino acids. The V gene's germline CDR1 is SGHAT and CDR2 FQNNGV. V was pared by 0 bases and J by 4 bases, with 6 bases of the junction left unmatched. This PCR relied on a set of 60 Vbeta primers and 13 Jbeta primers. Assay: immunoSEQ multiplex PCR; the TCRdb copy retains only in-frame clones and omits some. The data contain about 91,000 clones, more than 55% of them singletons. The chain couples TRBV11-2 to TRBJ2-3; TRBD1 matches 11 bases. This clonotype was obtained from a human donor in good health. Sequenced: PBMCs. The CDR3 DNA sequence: TGTGCCAGCAGCTTAGAAGGGACAGGGGGTTTCCCAGATACGCAGTATTTT. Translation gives CASSLEGTGGFPDTQYF.